One sample yielded the 25 T cell receptor beta chains listed below, sequenced in a study of beta chain features in type 1 diabetes (dated by TCRdb to the late 2010s). Results and caveats for the whole study, not just this receptor: In all four CD4+ subsets, TCRB CDR3 length was moderately but significantly shorter in type 1 diabetes patients.

Library construction relied on the immunoSEQ multiplex PCR assay. The entire amount of isolated RNA was reverse transcribed using the High Capacity cDNA Reverse Transcription Kit, so the sequenced TCRB transcripts were expressed ones. Sourced from immuneACCESS, this table was stored by TCRdb with only in-frame sequences that have V and J called. A share of the clones is absent; for the studies checked, an unresolved V gene accounts for under half, and the remainder has no known explanation. The sample includes 250,000 to 350,000 clones, with roughly 15% observed a single time. Around 0.015% of the sample lies in the top ten. Their antigens are not known. Sequenced material: naive CD4+ T cells from blood. Per the publication, the cell subset or site label means: true naive CD4+ T cells. The origin of the receptors is a man between 18 and 35 years old with type 1 diabetes.

The V call is TRBV7-2, the J call TRBJ1-2; 10 bases fit TRBD1. CDR1 SGHTA and CDR2 FQGNSA come from the germline V gene. The CDR3 contains 13 residues. After removal of 5 bases from V and 8 bases from J, the junction contained 5 bases not matched to a gene. The CDR3 loop is CASSRGQGSGYTF. The CDR3 DNA sequence: TGTGCCAGCAGCCGGGGACAGGGGTCAGGCTACACCTTC.

This clone showed up just a few times. The chain recombines TRBV7-9 with TRBJ1-6, with unresolved D. Per germline, CDR1 SEHNR and CDR2 FQNEAQ (reference sequence). V was cut by 4 bases and J by 9 bases, with 7 bases left in between. The CDR3 is 12 amino acids. The CDR3 bases are TGTGCCAGCAGCTCAGGACTTTCACCCCTCCACTTT. Its translation: CASSSGLSPLHF.

This clone was counted a few times. The chain joins TRBV30 to TRBJ1-3; possibly TRBD1 for D (5 bases). This CDR3 has 14 residues. V was cut by 7 bases and J by 0 bases, with 13 bases left in between. Per the germline V gene, CDR1 is GTSNPN and CDR2 is SVGIG (reference sequence). The chain's CDR3 is CAFRLGPSGNTIYF. DNA for the CDR3: TGTGCCTTTCGATTGGGGCCCTCTGGAAACACCATATATTTT.

CDR3 sequence (DNA): TGTGCCAGCATGGGGGGAGGCCCCCGCGAGCAGTACTTC. Protein sequence: CASMGGGPREQYF. The V and J genes are TRBV28 and TRBJ2-7; the D gene is possibly TRBD2 (6 bases). Between the trimmed V and J ends, which lost 7 bases and 6 bases, there was a span of 16 bases. CDR1 and CDR2 from the germline V gene are MDHEN and SYDVKM. The CDR3 totals 13 residues.

This clone occurred a few times. The chain couples TRBV28 to TRBJ2-1, with D hard to call. V lost 6 bases to trimming and J lost 10 bases, with 10 bases between them. The germline CDR1 and CDR2 sequences are MDHEN and SYDVKM. The CDR3 consists of 11 residues. In nucleotides, the CDR3 is TGTGCCAGCAGCCCCCGGTGGGAGCAGTTCTTC. It translates to CASSPRWEQFF.

The chain has TRBV27 and TRBJ2-1; D remains ambiguous. This CDR3 region has 14 residues. V gave up 5 bases and J gave up 5 bases, with 13 bases separating them. Looked up from germline, CDR1 is MNHEY and CDR2 is SMNVEV (reference sequence). CDR3 in amino acids: CASSPLRLHNEQFF. CDR3 nucleotides: TGTGCCAGCAGTCCTCTTCGTCTTCACAATGAGCAGTTCTTC.

This clone was seen a few times. This chain joins TRBV27 and TRBJ2-1; D uncertain. CDR3 length: 14 residues. V was trimmed by 2 bases and J by 2 bases, leaving 7 bases between them. CDR1 and CDR2 from the germline V gene are MNHEY and SMNVEV (reference sequence). Written as DNA, the CDR3 is TGTGCCAGCAGTTTAGTTGCAGCCTACAATGAGCAGTTCTTC. It is translated as CASSLVAAYNEQFF.

This clone was counted a few times. Written as DNA, the CDR3 is TGTGCCAGCAGCCATCGCCACAGAAACACTGAAGCTTTCTTT. It encodes CASSHRHRNTEAFF. The chain employs TRBV14 and TRBJ1-1; no firm D call. The CDR3 consists of 14 residues. The germline V gene has CDR1 SGHDN and CDR2 FVKESK. Between the trimmed V and J ends, which lost 3 bases and 2 bases, there was a span of 10 bases. The variable domain in full, completed from reference TRBV14 and TRBJ1-1, reads EAGVTQFPSHSVIEKGQTVTLRCDPISGHDNLYWYRRVMGKEIKFLLHFVKESKQDESGMPNNRFLAERTGGTYSTLKVQPAELEDSGVYFCASSHRHRNTEAFFGQGTRLTVV.

This clone has just a few counts. The chain recombines TRBV30 with TRBJ2-3; D uncertain. V lost 3 bases and J 5 bases, leaving 6 bases between the germline ends. Looked up from germline, CDR1 is GTSNPN and CDR2 is SVGIG (reference sequence). The CDR3 length is 11 residues. The CDR3 sequence: CAWRRRDTQYF. In nucleotides, the CDR3 is TGTGCCTGGAGAAGGAGAGATACGCAGTATTTT.

The chain couples TRBV19 to TRBJ2-1; TRBD2 matches 12 bases. Germline loops: CDR1 LNHDA, CDR2 SQIVND (reference sequence). The CDR3 runs 14 residues. V lost 8 bases, J lost 4 bases, and 3 bases stayed unmatched. The CDR3 spells CASSGLAGYNEQFF. In nucleotides, the CDR3 is TGTGCCAGTTCTGGACTAGCGGGATACAATGAGCAGTTCTTC.

DNA for the CDR3: TGCAGCGTGGCGGTGAGGACAGGGTTAGGGGAGACCCAGTACTTC. Translation gives CSVAVRTGLGETQYF. This chain connects TRBV29-1 to TRBJ2-5; 8 bases agree with TRBD1. The ends lost 6 bases at V and 5 bases at J; junction bases unmatched: 14. CDR1 and CDR2 (germline): SQVTM, ANQGSEA. The CDR3 spans 15 residues.

This clone has just a few counts. The chain couples TRBV29-1 to TRBJ2-5; D gene uncertain. Germline V lookup: CDR1 SQVTM, CDR2 ANQGSEA. The CDR3 spans 12 residues. V gave up 2 bases and J gave up 1 base, with 5 bases separating them. The CDR3 DNA reads as TGCAGCGTTGAACGCAGCCAAGAGACCCAGTACTTC. Translated: CSVERSQETQYF.

The rearrangement links TRBV5-4 to TRBJ2-4; D is perhaps TRBD1 (6 bases). The CDR3 covers 16 residues. Germline CDR1 reads SGHNT; CDR2 reads YYREEE (reference sequence). V was shortened by 4 bases and J by 4 bases, with 18 bases between the two germline ends. Written as DNA, the CDR3 is TGTGCCAGCAGCCCACCTCCATATACAGGGAAAAACATTCAGTACTTC. Translation: CASSPPPYTGKNIQYF.

The rearrangement joins TRBV5-1 to TRBJ2-7; 10 bases fit TRBD1. CDR3 size: 14 residues. Germline loops: CDR1 SGHRS, CDR2 YFSETQ. V lost 3 bases and J lost 4; bases outside the gene matches: 4. CDR3 sequence: CASSWDRGGYEQYF. The CDR3, as DNA: TGCGCCAGCAGCTGGGACAGGGGAGGATACGAGCAGTACTTC.

The chain links TRBV29-1 to TRBJ2-7; a possible D gene is TRBD2 (5 bases). Trimming stripped 4 bases from V and 1 base from J, with 11 bases between. Germline V CDR1 and CDR2: SQVTM, ANQGSEA. The CDR3 spans 13 residues. CDR3 protein: CSVGQRGSYEQYF. In nucleotides, the CDR3 is TGCAGCGTTGGTCAGCGAGGGTCCTACGAGCAGTACTTC.

V and J are TRBV7-2 and TRBJ1-1, with D tentatively TRBD1 (6 bases). This CDR3 region has 14 residues. V was trimmed by 1 base and J by 11 bases, leaving 17 bases between them. Germline CDR1 is SGHTA and CDR2 is FQGNSA. The CDR3 nucleotides are TGTGCCAGCAGCTTAGACGGGGCAGGGGTGCGGGCTTTCTTT. Encoded protein: CASSLDGAGVRAFF.

The V call is TRBV30, the J call TRBJ1-4; tentative D call: TRBD1 (5 bases). Looked up from germline, CDR1 is GTSNPN and CDR2 is SVGIG (reference sequence). There are 13 residues in the CDR3. V lost 0 bases, J lost 11 bases, and 13 bases lay in between. The CDR3 bases are TGTGCCTGGAGTGTATCGGGGACTGGGAAACTGTTTTTT. It yields the protein CAWSVSGTGKLFF. Drawing the rest from reference TRBV30 and TRBJ1-4, the complete variable domain is SQTIHQWPATLVQPVGSPLSLECTVEGTSNPNLYWYRQAAGRGLQLLFYSVGIGQISSEVPQNLSASRPQDRQFILSSKKLLLSDSGFYLCAWSVSGTGKLFFGSGTQLSVL.

This clone was recorded a few times. The rearrangement uses TRBV7-7 and TRBJ2-5, with 9 nucleotides matching TRBD1. Germline-derived CDR1 and CDR2 are SSHAT and FNYEAQ (reference sequence). V lost 5 bases and J lost 5; bases outside the gene matches: 6. This CDR3 is built from 14 residues. The CDR3 sequence: CASSTTGGEETQYF. DNA of the CDR3: TGTGCCAGCAGCACGACAGGGGGGGAGGAGACCCAGTACTTC.

This clone was counted between two and nine times. The rearrangement joins TRBV7-2 to TRBJ1-5; D not certain. CDR3 size: 14 residues. Germline-derived CDR1 and CDR2 are SGHTA and FQGNSA. Deletions cut 1 base from V and 2 bases from J, with 6 bases between. The CDR3 coding sequence is TGTGCCAGCAGCTTAGAATCCGGCAATCAGCCCCAGCATTTT. Translated, it gives CASSLESGNQPQHF.

This clone showed up just once. V is TRBV9 and J is TRBJ2-7; 9 bases line up with TRBD2. CDR3 length: 14 amino acids. CDR1 and CDR2 from the germline V gene are SGDLS and YYNGEE. V shed 3 bases, J shed 5 bases, and the junction held 6 bases outside the gene matches. The chain's CDR3 is CASSEGTSWDEQYF. The CDR3 DNA reads as TGTGCCAGCAGCGAGGGGACTAGCTGGGACGAGCAGTACTTC.

The chain combines TRBV5-1 with TRBJ2-5; TRBD1 matches at 7 bases. After removal of 4 bases from V and 5 bases from J, the junction contained 11 bases not matched to a gene. CDR1 SGHRS and CDR2 YFSETQ come from the germline V gene. The CDR3 totals 15 residues. Here the CDR3 reads CASSPRTGGGETQYF. The CDR3 nucleotides read TGCGCCAGCAGCCCAAGGACAGGCGGCGGGGAGACCCAGTACTTC.

The sample holds a few counts of this clone. The chain carries TRBV29-1 and TRBJ1-4; D gene unclear. Germline V gene sequence: CDR1 SQVTM, CDR2 ANQGSEA. The CDR3 extends over 12 amino acids. The ends were cut back, 4 bases at V and 2 bases at J, with 5 bases in the middle. The CDR3 spells CSVGTTNEKLFF. For the CDR3, the DNA is TGCAGCGTTGGGACTACTAATGAAAAACTGTTTTTT.

CDR3 sequence reads: CASSPSADSAVEQFF. The CDR3 DNA reads as TGCGCCAGCAGCCCCTCGGCGGATTCGGCAGTTGAGCAGTTCTTC. The V call is TRBV5-1, the J call TRBJ2-1, with unresolved D. The CDR3 extends over 15 amino acids. Germline V gene lookup returns CDR1 SGHRS and CDR2 YFSETQ. V was cut by 4 bases and J by 9 bases, with 20 bases left in between.

This clone was detected only a few times. The genes are TRBV5-1 and TRBJ2-3, with 12 bases that match TRBD1. There are 17 residues in the CDR3. Germline V gives CDR1 SGHRS, CDR2 YFSETQ. V shed 2 bases and J 4 bases; nucleotides not matched to a gene: 8. CDR3 sequence: CASSFIPGTGGADTQYF. The CDR3 nucleotides are TGCGCCAGCAGCTTTATCCCCGGGACAGGGGGCGCAGATACGCAGTATTTT.

This clone has only a few counts. V and J are TRBV30 and TRBJ1-6, with D perhaps TRBD1 (6 bases). V was shortened by 0 bases and J by 6 bases, with 12 bases between the two germline ends. The germline V gene encodes CDR1 GTSNPN and CDR2 SVGIG (reference sequence). This CDR3 comprises 15 residues. CDR3 sequence (DNA): TGTGCCTGGAGTGTACAGGGAATCACTAATTCACCCCTCCACTTT. Protein sequence: CAWSVQGITNSPLHF.